This is a list of T cell receptor beta chains from one sample in a study of blood T cell repertoires in COVID-19. Profiling relied on immunoSEQ multiplex PCR, and the TCRdb table lists in-frame clones only, not all of them. The sample lists more than 250,000 clones, about 88% occurring once. Material for sequencing was peripheral blood. The receptor source for this set is a man younger than 35 with active or convalescent COVID-19. Both conserved end residues are part of each CDR3.

>TRBV29-1
CSVGEEDRQYF
>TRBV29-1
CSVDQGSSLRYGYTF
>TRBV5-1
CASSSAEGVMGYTEAFF
>TRBV2
CASSEQGLENTEAFF
>TRBV7-9
CASSLSSGYGYTF
>TRBV11-2
CASRRGQGEKLFF
>TRBV5-3
CARSLDDRPTEAFF
>TRBV2
CASSEKWGPRKDTQYF
>TRBV18
CASSPPNGAGGNTF
>TRBV7-3
CASSLGLSGNEQFF